This T cell receptor beta chain stems from a study of blood T cell repertoires in COVID-19. Across the whole study: Nucleic acid was either cDNA or gDNA, and it came from T cells, B-cell-depleted T cells, or PBMCs.

This clone has just one count. Original methodology: Reference gene primer amplification gave nucleated cell count estimates. The data were produced by immunoSEQ multiplex PCR, yet TCRdb's version contains in-frame clones alone and is incomplete. V, J and clone size were drawn from that table, and D and trimming were deduced from the DNA. The sample has 150,000 to 190,000 clones; roughly 81% are singletons. Trimming took off 1 base at V and 8 bases at J, with 14 bases between the two ends. The CDR3 contains 14 residues. The germline V gene has CDR1 MNHNS and CDR2 SASEGT. Source material: peripheral blood. The chain links TRBV6-1 to TRBJ1-2, with D possibly matching TRBD1 (5 bases). This sequence originates from a woman aged 55-69 years with COVID-19, enrolled during active disease. CDR3 sequence reads: CASSEGSGWEGYTF. CDR3 coding DNA: TGTGCCAGCAGTGAAGGTTCAGGGTGGGAAGGCTACACCTTC.